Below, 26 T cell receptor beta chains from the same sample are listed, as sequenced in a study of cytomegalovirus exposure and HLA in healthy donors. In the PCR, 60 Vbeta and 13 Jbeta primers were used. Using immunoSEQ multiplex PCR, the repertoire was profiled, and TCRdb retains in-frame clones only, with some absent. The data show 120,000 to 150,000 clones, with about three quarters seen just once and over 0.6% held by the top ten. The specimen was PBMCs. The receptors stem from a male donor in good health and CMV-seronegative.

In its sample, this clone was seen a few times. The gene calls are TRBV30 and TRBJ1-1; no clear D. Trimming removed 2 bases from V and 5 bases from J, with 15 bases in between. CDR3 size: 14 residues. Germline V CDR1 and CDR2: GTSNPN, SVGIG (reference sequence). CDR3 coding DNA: TGTGCCTGGAGTTTTGGGCTTCGAGGGACTGAAGCTTTCTTT. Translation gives CAWSFGLRGTEAFF.

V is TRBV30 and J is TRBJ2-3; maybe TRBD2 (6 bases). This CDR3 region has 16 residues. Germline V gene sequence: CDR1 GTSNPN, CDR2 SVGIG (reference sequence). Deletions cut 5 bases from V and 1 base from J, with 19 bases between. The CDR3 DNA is TGTGCCTGGTCCGGGACTCGCTTGTGGGGCACAGATACGCAGTATTTT. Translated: CAWSGTRLWGTDTQYF.

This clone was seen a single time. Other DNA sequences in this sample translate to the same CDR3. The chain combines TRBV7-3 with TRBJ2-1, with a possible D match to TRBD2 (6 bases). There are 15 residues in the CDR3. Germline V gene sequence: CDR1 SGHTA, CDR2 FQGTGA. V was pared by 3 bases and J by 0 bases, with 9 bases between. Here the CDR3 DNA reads TGTGCCAGCAGCTTTAGCGGAAGCTCCTACAATGAGCAGTTCTTC. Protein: CASSFSGSSYNEQFF.

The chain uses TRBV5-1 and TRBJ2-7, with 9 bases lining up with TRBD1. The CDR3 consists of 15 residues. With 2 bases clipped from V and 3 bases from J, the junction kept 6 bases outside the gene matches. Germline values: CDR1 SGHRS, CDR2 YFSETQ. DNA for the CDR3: TGCGCCAGCAGCTTATACCCGGGACAGGGCTACGAGCAGTACTTC. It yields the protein CASSLYPGQGYEQYF.

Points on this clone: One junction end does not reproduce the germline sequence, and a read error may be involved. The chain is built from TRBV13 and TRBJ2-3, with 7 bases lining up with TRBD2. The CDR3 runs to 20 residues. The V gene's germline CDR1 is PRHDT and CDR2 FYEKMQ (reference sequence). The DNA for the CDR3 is TGTGCCAGCAGCATAGGGGTCCTCGCGGGAGCGGCCTCTAGCACAGATACGCAGTATTTT. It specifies CASSIGVLAGAASSTDTQYF.

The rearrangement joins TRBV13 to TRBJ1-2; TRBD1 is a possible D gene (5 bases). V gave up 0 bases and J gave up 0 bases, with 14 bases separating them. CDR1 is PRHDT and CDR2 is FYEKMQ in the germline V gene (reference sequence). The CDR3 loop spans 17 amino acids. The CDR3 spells CASSLGPGGSANYGYTF. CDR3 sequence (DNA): TGTGCCAGCAGCTTAGGCCCGGGGGGGTCCGCTAACTATGGCTACACCTTC. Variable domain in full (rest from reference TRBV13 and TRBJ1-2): AAGVIQSPRHLIKEKRETATLKCYPIPRHDTVYWYQQGPGQDPQFLISFYEKMQSDKGSIPDRFSAQQFSDYHSELNMSSLELGDSALYFCASSLGPGGSANYGYTFGSGTRLTVV.

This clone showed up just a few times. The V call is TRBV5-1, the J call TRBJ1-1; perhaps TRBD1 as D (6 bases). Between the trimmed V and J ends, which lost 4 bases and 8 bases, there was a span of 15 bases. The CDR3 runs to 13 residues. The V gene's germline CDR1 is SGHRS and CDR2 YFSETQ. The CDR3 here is CASSPKGGVEAFF. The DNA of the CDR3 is TGCGCCAGCAGCCCTAAGGGGGGGGTGGAAGCTTTCTTT.

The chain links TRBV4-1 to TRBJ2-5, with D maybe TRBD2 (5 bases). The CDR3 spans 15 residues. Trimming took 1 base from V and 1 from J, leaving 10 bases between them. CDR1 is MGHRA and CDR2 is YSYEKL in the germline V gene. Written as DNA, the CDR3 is TGCGCCAGCAGCCAAGCCGAGGGCAGCCAAGAGACCCAGTACTTC. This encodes CASSQAEGSQETQYF.

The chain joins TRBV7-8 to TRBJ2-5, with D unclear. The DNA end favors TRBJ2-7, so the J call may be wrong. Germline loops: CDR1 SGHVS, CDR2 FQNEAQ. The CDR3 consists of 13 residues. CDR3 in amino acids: CASSLAVAYEQYF. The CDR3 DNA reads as TGTGCCAGCAGCTTAGCAGTAGCTTACGAGCAGTACTTC.

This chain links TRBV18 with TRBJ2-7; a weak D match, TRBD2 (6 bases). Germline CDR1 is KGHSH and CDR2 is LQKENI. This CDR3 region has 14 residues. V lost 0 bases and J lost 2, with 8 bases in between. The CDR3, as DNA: TGTGCCAGCTCACCACCAGGACTACCCTACGAGCAGTACTTC. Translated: CASSPPGLPYEQYF.

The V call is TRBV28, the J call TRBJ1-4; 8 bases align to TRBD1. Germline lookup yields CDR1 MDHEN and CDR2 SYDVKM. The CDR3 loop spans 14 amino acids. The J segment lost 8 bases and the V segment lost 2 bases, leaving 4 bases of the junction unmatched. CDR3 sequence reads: CASSLVGQVEKLFF. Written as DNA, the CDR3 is TGTGCCAGCAGTTTAGTGGGACAGGTCGAAAAACTGTTTTTT.

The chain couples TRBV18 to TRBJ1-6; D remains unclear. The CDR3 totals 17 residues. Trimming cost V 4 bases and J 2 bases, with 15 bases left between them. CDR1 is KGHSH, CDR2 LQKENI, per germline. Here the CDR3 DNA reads TGTGCCAGCTCACAACAAGCAGGAATCACCTATAATTCACCCCTCCACTTT. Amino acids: CASSQQAGITYNSPLHF.

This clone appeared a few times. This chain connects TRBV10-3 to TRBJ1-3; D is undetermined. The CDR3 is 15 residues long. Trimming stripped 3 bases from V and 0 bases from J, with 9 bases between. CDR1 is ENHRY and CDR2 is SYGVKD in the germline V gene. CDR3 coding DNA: TGTGCCATCAGTGACGAGATCAACTCTGGAAACACCATATATTTT. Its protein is CAISDEINSGNTIYF.

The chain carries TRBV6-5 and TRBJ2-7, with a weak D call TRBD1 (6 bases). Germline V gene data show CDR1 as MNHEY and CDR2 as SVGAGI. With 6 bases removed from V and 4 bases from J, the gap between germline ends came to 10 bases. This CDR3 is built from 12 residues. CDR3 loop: CASRSTGYEQYF. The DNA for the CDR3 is TGTGCCAGCAGGTCTACAGGGTACGAGCAGTACTTC.

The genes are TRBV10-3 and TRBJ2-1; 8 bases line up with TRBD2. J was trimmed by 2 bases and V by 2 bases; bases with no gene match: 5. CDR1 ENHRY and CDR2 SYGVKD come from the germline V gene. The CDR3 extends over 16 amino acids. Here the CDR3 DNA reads TGTGCCATCAGTGAGCCTGCGGGAGGCCCCTACAATGAGCAGTTCTTC. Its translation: CAISEPAGGPYNEQFF.

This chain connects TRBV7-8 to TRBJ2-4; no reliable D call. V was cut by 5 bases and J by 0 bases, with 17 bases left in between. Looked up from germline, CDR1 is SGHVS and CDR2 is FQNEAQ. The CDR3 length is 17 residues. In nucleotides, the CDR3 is TGTGCCAGCAGCCCCAAAAAAAAACAGCTAGCCAAAAACATTCAGTACTTC. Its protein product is CASSPKKKQLAKNIQYF. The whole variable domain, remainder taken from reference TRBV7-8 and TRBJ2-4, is GAGVSQSPRYKVAKRGQDVALRCDPISGHVSLFWYQQALGQGPEFLTYFQNEAQLDKSGLPSDRFFAERPEGSVSTLKIQRTQQEDSAVYLCASSPKKKQLAKNIQYFGAGTRLSVL.

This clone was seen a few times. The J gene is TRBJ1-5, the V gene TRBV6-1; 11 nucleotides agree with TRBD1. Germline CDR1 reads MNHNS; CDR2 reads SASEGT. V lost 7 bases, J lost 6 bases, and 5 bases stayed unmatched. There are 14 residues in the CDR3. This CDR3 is CASMGQGVVQPQHF. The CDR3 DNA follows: TGTGCCAGCATGGGACAGGGGGTGGTTCAGCCCCAGCATTTT.

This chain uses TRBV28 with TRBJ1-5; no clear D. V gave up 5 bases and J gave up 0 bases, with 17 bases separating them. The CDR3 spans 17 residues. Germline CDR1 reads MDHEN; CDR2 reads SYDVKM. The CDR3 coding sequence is TGTGCCAGCAGTCACCGGCCAGGCCTGTATAGCAATCAGCCCCAGCATTTT. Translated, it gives CASSHRPGLYSNQPQHF. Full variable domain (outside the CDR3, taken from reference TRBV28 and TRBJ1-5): DVKVTQSSRYLVKRTGEKVFLECVQDMDHENMFWYRQDPGLGLRLIYFSYDVKMKEKGDIPEGYSVSREKKERFSLILESASTNQTSMYLCASSHRPGLYSNQPQHFGDGTRLSIL.

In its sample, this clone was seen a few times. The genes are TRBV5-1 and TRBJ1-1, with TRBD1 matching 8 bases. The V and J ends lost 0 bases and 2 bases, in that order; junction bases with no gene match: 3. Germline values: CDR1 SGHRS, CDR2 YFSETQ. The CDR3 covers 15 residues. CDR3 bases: TGCGCCAGCAGCTTGGGAGGACAGGGCAACACTGAAGCTTTCTTT. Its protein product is CASSLGGQGNTEAFF.

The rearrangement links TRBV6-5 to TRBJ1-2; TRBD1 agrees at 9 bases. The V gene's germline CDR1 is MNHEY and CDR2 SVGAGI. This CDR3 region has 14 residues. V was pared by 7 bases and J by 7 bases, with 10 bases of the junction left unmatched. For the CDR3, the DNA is TGTGCCAGCAAAGAACAGGGGGCCCCTGGTGGCTACACCTTC. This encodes CASKEQGAPGGYTF.

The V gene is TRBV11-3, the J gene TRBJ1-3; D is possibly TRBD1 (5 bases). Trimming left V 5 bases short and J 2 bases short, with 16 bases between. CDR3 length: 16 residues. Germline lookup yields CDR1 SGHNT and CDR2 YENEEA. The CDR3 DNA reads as TGTGCCAGCAGCCTTAGGTGGCAGGGCCCTGGAAACACCATATATTTT. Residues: CASSLRWQGPGNTIYF.

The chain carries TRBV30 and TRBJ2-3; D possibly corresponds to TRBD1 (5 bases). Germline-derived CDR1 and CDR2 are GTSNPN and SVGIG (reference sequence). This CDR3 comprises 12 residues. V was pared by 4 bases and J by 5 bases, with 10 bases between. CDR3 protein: CAWNRLLDTQYF. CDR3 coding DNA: TGTGCCTGGAACAGGCTCCTAGATACGCAGTATTTT.

CDR3 nucleotide sequence: TGCGCCAGCAGCCCAACCGCGGCGGGGGGCCGGCGAGGCACAGATACGCAGTATTTT. The encoded protein is CASSPTAAGGRRGTDTQYF. This sequence joins TRBV4-1 and TRBJ2-3; 8 bases agree with TRBD2. J gave up 1 base and V 4 bases, and 16 bases lay outside the gene matches. CDR3 length: 19 amino acids. CDR1 is MGHRA and CDR2 is YSYEKL in the germline V gene.

The CDR3 coding sequence is TGTGCCAGCAGCTTAGGGCCGGGTTTCGTGGATGGCTACACCTTC. Translating gives CASSLGPGFVDGYTF. This sequence joins TRBV7-9 and TRBJ1-2; D unresolved. The CDR3 consists of 15 residues. Germline CDR1 and CDR2: SEHNR and FQNEAQ (reference sequence). V was trimmed by 1 base and J by 6 bases, leaving 15 bases between them.

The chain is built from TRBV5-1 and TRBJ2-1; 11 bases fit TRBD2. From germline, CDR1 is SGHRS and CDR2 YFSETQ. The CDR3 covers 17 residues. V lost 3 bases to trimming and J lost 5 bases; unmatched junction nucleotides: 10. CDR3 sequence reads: CASSSSLAGGLNNEQFF. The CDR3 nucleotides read TGCGCCAGCAGCTCCTCTCTAGCGGGAGGTTTGAACAATGAGCAGTTCTTC.

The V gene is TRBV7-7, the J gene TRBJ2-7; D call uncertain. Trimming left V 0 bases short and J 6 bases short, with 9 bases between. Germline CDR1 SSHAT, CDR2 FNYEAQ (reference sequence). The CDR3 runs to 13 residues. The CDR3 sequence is CASSLASGSEQYF. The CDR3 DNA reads TGTGCCAGCAGCTTAGCGTCCGGGTCCGAGCAGTACTTC.